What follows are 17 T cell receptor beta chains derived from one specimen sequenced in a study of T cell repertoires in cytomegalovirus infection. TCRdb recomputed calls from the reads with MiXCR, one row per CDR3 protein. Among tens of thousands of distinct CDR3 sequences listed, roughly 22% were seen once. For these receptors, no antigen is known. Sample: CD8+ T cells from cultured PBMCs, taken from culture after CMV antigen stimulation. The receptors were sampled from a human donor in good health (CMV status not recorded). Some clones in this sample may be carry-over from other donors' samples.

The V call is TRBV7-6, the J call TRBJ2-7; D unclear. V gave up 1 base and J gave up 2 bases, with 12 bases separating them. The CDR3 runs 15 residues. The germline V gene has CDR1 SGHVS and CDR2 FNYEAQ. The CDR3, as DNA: TGTGCCAGCAGCTTAGAGGTGGTGACGACCTACGAGCAGTACTTC. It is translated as CASSLEVVTTYEQYF.

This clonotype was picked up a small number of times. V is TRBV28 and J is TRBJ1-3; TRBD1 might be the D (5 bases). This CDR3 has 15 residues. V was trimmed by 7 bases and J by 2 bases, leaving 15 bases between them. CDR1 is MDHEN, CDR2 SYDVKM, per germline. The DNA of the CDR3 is TGTGCCAGCACCACATCCCTGGGGGCTGGAAACACCATATATTTT. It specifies CASTTSLGAGNTIYF.

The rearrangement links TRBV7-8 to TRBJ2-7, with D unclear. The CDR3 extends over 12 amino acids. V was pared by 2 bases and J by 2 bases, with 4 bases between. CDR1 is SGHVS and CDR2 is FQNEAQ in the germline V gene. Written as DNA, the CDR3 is TGTGCCAGCAGCTTAATTGCCTACGAGCAGTACTTC. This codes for CASSLIAYEQYF.

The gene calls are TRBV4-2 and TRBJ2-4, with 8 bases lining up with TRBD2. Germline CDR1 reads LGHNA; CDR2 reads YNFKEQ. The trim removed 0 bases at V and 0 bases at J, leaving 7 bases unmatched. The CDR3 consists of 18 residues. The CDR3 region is CASSQDSSGALAKNIQYF. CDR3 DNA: TGTGCCAGCAGCCAAGATAGTAGCGGGGCTCTAGCCAAAAACATTCAGTACTTC.

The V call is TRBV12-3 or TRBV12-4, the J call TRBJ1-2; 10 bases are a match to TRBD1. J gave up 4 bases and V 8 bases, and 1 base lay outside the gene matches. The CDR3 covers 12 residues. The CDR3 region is CASRQGAYGYTF. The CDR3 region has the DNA TGTGCCAGCCGACAGGGGGCCTATGGCTACACCTTC.

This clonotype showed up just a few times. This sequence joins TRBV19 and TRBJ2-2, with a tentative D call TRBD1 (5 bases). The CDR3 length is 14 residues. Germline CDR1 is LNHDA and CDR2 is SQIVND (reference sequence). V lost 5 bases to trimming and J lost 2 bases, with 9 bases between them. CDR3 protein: CASSFGQNTGELFF. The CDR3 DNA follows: TGTGCCAGTAGTTTTGGACAAAACACCGGGGAGCTGTTTTTT.

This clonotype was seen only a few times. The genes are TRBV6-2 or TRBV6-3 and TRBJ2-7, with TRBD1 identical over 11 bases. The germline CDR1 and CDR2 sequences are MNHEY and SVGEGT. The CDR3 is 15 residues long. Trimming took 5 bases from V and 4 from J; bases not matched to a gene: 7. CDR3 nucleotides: TGTGCCAGCAGTGGACAGGGGGCCCCGGCGTACGAGCAGTACTTC. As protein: CASSGQGAPAYEQYF.

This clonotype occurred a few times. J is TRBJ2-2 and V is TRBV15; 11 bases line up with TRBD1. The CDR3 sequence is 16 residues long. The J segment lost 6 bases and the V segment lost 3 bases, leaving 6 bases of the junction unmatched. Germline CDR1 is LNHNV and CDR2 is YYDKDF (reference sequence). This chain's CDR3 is CATSSPGQGVPGELFF. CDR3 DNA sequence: TGTGCCACCAGCAGCCCGGGACAGGGGGTCCCCGGGGAGCTGTTTTTT.

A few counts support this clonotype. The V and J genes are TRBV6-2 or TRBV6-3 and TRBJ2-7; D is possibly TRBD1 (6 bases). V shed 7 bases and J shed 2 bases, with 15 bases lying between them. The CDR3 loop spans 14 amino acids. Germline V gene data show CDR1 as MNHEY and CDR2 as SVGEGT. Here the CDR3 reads CASTPDRKTYEQYF. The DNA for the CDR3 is TGTGCCAGCACCCCAGACAGGAAAACCTACGAGCAGTACTTC.

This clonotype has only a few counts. The CDR3 loop is CASSVAGSDNEKLFF. CDR3 bases: TGTGCCAGCAGCGTTGCAGGGTCGGATAATGAAAAACTGTTTTTT. The chain employs TRBV9 and TRBJ1-4; D is possibly TRBD1 (5 bases). V was trimmed by 2 bases and J by 4 bases, leaving 12 bases between them. The CDR3 has 15 amino acids. CDR1 and CDR2 (germline): SGDLS, YYNGEE.

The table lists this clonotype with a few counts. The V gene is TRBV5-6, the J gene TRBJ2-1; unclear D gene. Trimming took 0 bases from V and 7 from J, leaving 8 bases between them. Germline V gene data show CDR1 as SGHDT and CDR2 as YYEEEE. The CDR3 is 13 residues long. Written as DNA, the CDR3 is TGTGCCAGCAGCTTGGCCGCAGATAATGAGCAGTTCTTC. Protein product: CASSLAADNEQFF.

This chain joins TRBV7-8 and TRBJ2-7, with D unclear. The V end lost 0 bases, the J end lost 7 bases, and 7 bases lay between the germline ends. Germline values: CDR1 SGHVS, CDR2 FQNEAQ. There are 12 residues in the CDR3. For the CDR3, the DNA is TGTGCCAGCAGCTTAGCGCCACGGGAGCAGTACTTC. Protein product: CASSLAPREQYF.

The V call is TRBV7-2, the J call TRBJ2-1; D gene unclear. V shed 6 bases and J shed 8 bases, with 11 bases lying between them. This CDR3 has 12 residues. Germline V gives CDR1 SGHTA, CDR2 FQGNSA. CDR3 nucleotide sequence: TGTGCCAGCAGTCCCATTGCCTATGAGCAGTTCTTC. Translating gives CASSPIAYEQFF.

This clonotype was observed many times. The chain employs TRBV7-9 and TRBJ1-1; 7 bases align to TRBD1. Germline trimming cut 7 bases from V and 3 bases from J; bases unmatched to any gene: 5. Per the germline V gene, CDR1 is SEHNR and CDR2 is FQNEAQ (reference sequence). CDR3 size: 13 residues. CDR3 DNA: TGTGCCAGCACCCGGCAGGGGGACACTGAAGCTTTCTTT. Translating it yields CASTRQGDTEAFF.

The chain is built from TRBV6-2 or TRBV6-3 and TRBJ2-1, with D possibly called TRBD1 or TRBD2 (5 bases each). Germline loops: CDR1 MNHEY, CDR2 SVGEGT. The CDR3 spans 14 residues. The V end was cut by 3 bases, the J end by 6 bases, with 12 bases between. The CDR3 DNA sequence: TGTGCCAGCAGTTATGATGGGGGTTTCAATGAGCAGTTCTTC. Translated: CASSYDGGFNEQFF.

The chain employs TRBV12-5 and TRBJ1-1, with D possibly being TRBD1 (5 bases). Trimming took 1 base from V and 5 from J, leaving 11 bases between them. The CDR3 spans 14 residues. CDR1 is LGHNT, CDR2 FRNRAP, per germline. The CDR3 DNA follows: TGTGCTAGTGGTTTGGAGGGGCGGGCAACTGAAGCTTTCTTT. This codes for CASGLEGRATEAFF. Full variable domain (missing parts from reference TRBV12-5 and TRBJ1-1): DARVTQTPRHKVTEMGQEVTMRCQPILGHNTVFWYRQTMMQGLELLAYFRNRAPLDDSGMPKDRFSAEMPDATLATLKIQPSEPRDSAVYFCASGLEGRATEAFFGQGTRLTVV.

In nucleotides, the CDR3 is TGTGCCTGGGGGTTCTACGAGCAGTACTTC. Protein sequence: CAWGFYEQYF. The rearrangement links TRBV30 to TRBJ2-7; D unclear. The ends were cut back, 5 bases at V and 3 bases at J, with 5 bases in the middle. Germline values: CDR1 GTSNPN, CDR2 SVGIG (reference sequence). CDR3 length: 10 amino acids.